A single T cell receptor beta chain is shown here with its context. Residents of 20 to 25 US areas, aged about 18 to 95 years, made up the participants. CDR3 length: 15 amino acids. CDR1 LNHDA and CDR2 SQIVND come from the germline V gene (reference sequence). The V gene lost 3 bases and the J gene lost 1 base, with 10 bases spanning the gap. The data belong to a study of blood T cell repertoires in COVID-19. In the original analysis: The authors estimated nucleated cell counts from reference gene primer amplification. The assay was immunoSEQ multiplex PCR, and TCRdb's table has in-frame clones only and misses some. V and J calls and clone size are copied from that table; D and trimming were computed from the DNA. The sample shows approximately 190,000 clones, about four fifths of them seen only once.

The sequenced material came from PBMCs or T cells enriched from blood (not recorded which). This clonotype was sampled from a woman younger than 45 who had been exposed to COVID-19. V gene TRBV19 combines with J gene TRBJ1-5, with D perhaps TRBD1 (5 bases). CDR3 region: CASSIWDSSNQPQHF. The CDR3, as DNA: TGTGCCAGTAGTATTTGGGACTCGAGCAATCAGCCCCAGCATTTT.